This TCR beta chain appears in the sequencing data of a study of blood T cell repertoires in COVID-19. Study in general: The United States, Italy and Spain were the sources of the acute and convalescent COVID-19 samples. From T cells, B-cell-depleted T cells, or PBMCs came the material, which was cDNA or gDNA.

A word on this clone: Other nucleotide sequences from this sample produce the same CDR3.

Authors' data handling: The authors estimated nucleated cell counts from reference gene primer amplification. Sequencing was performed with immunoSEQ multiplex PCR; in TCRdb, only in-frame clones are kept and a portion is missing. Clonal size and the V and J genes are those of that table, whereas D and trimming came from the DNA. The sample contains about 160,000 clones, 60% to 85% of which appear only once. Trimming removed 1 base from V and 2 bases from J; junction bases left unmatched: 3. Germline values: CDR1 LGHDT, CDR2 YNNKEL (reference sequence). This CDR3 is built from 15 residues. Sequenced material: peripheral blood. The receptor was derived from a man between 60 and 75 years old with acute or convalescent COVID-19. The V and J genes are TRBV3-1 (or the pseudogene TRBV3-2) and TRBJ2-7; 9 nucleotides line up with TRBD1. The CDR3 region has the DNA TGTGCCAGCAGCCAAGCGGGGACAGGGACCTACGAGCAGTACTTC. Protein product: CASSQAGTGTYEQYF.